Listed below are T cell receptor beta chains from one sample, sequenced in a study of CD8 T cells in Susac syndrome. Using its own MiXCR run on the immunoSEQ multiplex PCR reads, TCRdb lists one record per CDR3 protein. The sample lists tens of thousands of distinct CDR3 sequences, roughly 93% occurring once. Sequencing input: CD8+ T cells from PBMCs. Receptors originate from a human donor in good health. CDR3s include the opening cysteine and the closing phenylalanine or tryptophan. A D gene is named only where the DNA matches it firmly. Where a row states a size, it is once, few, many or the class of an expanded clone; other rows omit it.

V,J,D,size,CDR3,DNA
TRBV5-1,TRBJ2-1,TRBD1,NA,CASTVGDRYNEQFF,TGCGCCAGCACGGTCGGGGACAGGTACAATGAGCAGTTCTTC
TRBV4-1,TRBJ2-7,TRBD2,once,CASSQEAGDDEQYF,TGCGCCAGCAGCCAAGAAGCGGGAGACGACGAGCAGTACTTC
TRBV28,TRBJ2-2,NA,NA,CAIQDPNTGELFF,TGTGCCATCCAGGACCCGAACACCGGGGAGCTGTTTTTT
TRBV28,TRBJ2-3,NA,NA,CASSPLLEGTDTQYF,TGTGCCAGCAGTCCGTTGTTAGAGGGCACAGATACGCAGTATTTT
TRBV5-4,TRBJ2-1,NA,NA,CASSLSYGSSYNEQFF,TGTGCCAGCAGCTTGTCGTACGGGAGCTCCTACAATGAGCAGTTCTTC
TRBV7-2,TRBJ2-7,NA,NA,CASSIHRSYEQYF,TGTGCCAGCAGCATCCACAGGAGCTACGAGCAGTACTTC
TRBV12-3/TRBV12-4,TRBJ2-7,NA,NA,CASSLDSLYEQYF,TGTGCCAGCAGTCTGGACAGCCTCTACGAGCAGTACTTC
TRBV4-1,TRBJ2-7,NA,NA,CASSPRTVTYEQYF,TGCGCCAGCAGCCCTCGGACCGTTACCTACGAGCAGTACTTC
TRBV1,TRBJ2-1,NA,NA,CTSSHLGRAVYEQFF,TGCACCAGCAGCCATCTTGGGAGGGCGGTCTATGAGCAGTTCTTC
TRBV28,TRBJ2-7,NA,NA,CASGRPWGEQYF,TGTGCCAGCGGCCGGCCGTGGGGTGAGCAGTACTTC
TRBV27,TRBJ2-1,NA,NA,CATFGMNEQFF,TGTGCCACCTTCGGGATGAATGAGCAGTTCTTC
TRBV5-1,TRBJ2-3,TRBD2,NA,CASSSGLAGHISTDTQYF,TGCGCCAGCAGCTCGGGACTAGCGGGACACATCAGCACAGATACGCAGTATTTT